This TCR beta chain was recovered during a study of human thymus T cells. Points from the study as a whole: Among thymic and blood repertoires, usage of V and J genes appeared biased.

CDR1 and CDR2 from the germline V gene are MNHEY and SVGAGI. The V end was cut by 2 bases, the J end by 2 bases, with 15 bases between. The CDR3 is made up of 16 amino acids. TCRdb's copy holds only in-frame clones and misses some; the assay was immunoSEQ multiplex PCR. This table holds under 150,000 clones, around 94% found once. Corrective cardiac surgery supplied the resected thymus tissue. Immunologically healthy infants in Finland undergoing congenital heart defect surgery were the donors. Turning to this clone: Its antigen is not known.

The clonotype comes from a boy younger than two with a congenital heart defect but otherwise immunologically healthy. The material sequenced was thymus tissue. The chain is built from TRBV6-5 and TRBJ1-1; D unclear. CDR3 nucleotides: TGTGCCAGCAGTTACGGGTGTTCAGAGGGAAACACTGAAGCTTTCTTT. Translation: CASSYGCSEGNTEAFF.